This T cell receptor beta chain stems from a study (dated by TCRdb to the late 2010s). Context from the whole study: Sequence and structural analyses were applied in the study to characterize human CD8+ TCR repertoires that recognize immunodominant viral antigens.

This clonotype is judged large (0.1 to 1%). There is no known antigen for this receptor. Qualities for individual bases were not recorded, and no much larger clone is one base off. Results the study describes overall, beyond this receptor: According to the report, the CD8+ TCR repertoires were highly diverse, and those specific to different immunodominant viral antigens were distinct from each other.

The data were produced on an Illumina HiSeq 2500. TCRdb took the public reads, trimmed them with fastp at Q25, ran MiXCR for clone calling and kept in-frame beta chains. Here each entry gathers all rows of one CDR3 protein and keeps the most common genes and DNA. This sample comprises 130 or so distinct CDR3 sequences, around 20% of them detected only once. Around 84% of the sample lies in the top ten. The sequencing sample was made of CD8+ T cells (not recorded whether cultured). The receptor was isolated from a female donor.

The CDR3: CSARDNLQARYGYTF. The nucleotides read TGCAGTGCTAGGGACAACTTACAGGCGCGCTATGGCTACACCTTC. The chain is assembled from TRBV20-1 and TRBJ1-2; matching of 5 bases hints at TRBD1 as the D gene. The junction carries 18 bases between V and J, which are trimmed by 3 bases and 4 bases respectively. There are 15 amino acids in the CDR3, from cysteine to phenylalanine inclusive. The sequence is cut down to CDR3 DNA, 45 bases in frame from base 1. As encoded in the germline V gene (reference sequence), CDR1 is DFQATT while CDR2 is SNEGSKA.